The clone carrying this TCR beta chain was seen many times. Its cognate antigen is unknown. These data come from a study of response to subunit inactivated influenza vaccine. Study-level findings and limits: The authors suggested that every seasonal influenza vaccination recruits few new T cells.

TCRdb used MiXCR to reprocess the RT-PCR reads, holding one entry per CDR3 protein. This sample has 490,000 or so distinct CDR3 sequences, with 6.5% to 8% found just once. V gave up 1 base and J gave up 0 bases, with 7 bases separating them. Germline V gene lookup returns CDR1 LGHDT and CDR2 YNNKEL (reference sequence). This CDR3 is built from 15 residues. V usage is TRBV3-1 and J usage is TRBJ1-3; D is undetermined. This specimen consisted of PBMCs from blood, obtained less than 25 months after vaccination. The clonotype comes from a man between 50 and 75 years old who received an inactivated influenza vaccine. In DNA, the CDR3 is TGTGCCAGCAGCCAAGCACGGCTCTCTGGAAACACCATATATTTT. Translation: CASSQARLSGNTIYF.